The entry below gives a single T cell receptor (beta chain) sequence along with its context. Between the trimmed V and J ends, which lost 0 bases and 2 bases, there was a span of 9 bases. CDR3 size: 15 residues. Germline CDR1 and CDR2: MNHEY and SMNVEV (reference sequence). The data are from a study of blood T cell repertoires in COVID-19. In the authors' methods: It was from reference gene primer amplification that nucleated cell counts were estimated. The table came from immunoSEQ multiplex PCR; TCRdb's copy has only in-frame clones and leaves some out. V and J calls and clone size are copied from that table; D and trimming were computed from the DNA. The sample carries fewer than 350,000 clones, 65% to 90% recorded once. Clinical history reported by participants formed the basis on which cohorts were assigned.

The sequence came from a woman aged 40 to 55 with acute COVID-19. This rearrangement joins TRBV27 to TRBJ2-3; the D gene is possibly TRBD2 (5 bases). The sequenced sample consisted of PBMCs or T cells enriched from blood (not recorded which). CDR3 bases: TGTGCCAGCAGTTTATCGCGGGCACACACAGATACGCAGTATTTT. Translation gives CASSLSRAHTDTQYF.